Below, 32 T cell receptor beta chains from the same sample are listed, as sequenced in a study of T cells in women clearing cervical HPV infection. Generated by immunoSEQ multiplex PCR, the TCRdb table keeps only in-frame clones and is missing some. This sample contains about 26,000 clones. The sequencing sample was made of blood buffy coat. These receptors were taken from a woman between 18 and 75 years old with a cervical HPV16 infection that either progressed to CIN3+ or cleared (not recorded which).

On this clone: The read comes to an end 3 residues before the CDR3 does, leaving the germline J gene to fill in the end. The rearrangement joins TRBV6-2 or TRBV6-3 to TRBJ1-2; D gene uncertain. The germline V gene encodes CDR1 MNHEY and CDR2 SVGEGT. The CDR3 totals 13 residues. The part of the CDR3 DNA that was read is TGTGCCAGCAGTTATAGCAGCCTTCTCGGC. Its translation: CASSYSSLLG. The full CDR3 protein is CASSYSSLLGYTF.

CDR3 in amino acids: CSYDGQGQNTEAFF. CDR3 DNA, as far as it was read: TGCAGTTATGATGGACAGGGGCAGAACACTGAA. The rearrangement uses TRBV20-1 and TRBJ1-1; TRBD1 matches 9 bases. The sequenced fragment ends 3 residues before the CDR3 boundary, so the rest is inferred from the germline J gene. Germline CDR1 is DFQATT and CDR2 is SNEGSKA (reference sequence). Germline trimming cut 8 bases from V and 1 base from J; bases unmatched to any gene: 8. The CDR3 totals 14 residues.

Comments on this clone: Read sequence stops 3 residues before the CDR3 end, and the germline J gene provides the missing end. The chain employs TRBV19 and TRBJ2-7; tentative D call: TRBD2 (5 bases). Germline assignment: CDR1 LNHDA and CDR2 SQIVND (reference sequence). This CDR3 comprises 16 residues. The ends were cut back, 7 bases at V and 3 bases at J, with 22 bases in the middle. The DNA read from the CDR3 is TGTGCCAGTACCCCTCACAAGGGCAGCGGAAACTACGAG. This gives the protein CASTPHKGSGNYE. The whole CDR3 sequence is CASTPHKGSGNYEQYF.

Comment on this clone: The CDR3 end is not reached by the read, which stops 3 residues before it; the germline J gene fills it in. The chain recombines TRBV19 with TRBJ1-2; D is ambiguous. CDR3 length: 12 residues. Per the germline V gene, CDR1 is LNHDA and CDR2 is SQIVND (reference sequence). This CDR3 is CASSTSADTYTF. The CDR3 bases that were read are TGTGCCAGTAGTACTAGCGCAGATACC.

As regards this clone: The missing CDR3 end, 3 residues past where the read stops, is filled in from the germline J gene. The chain joins TRBV5-8 to TRBJ2-7; TRBD2 is a possible D gene (5 bases). In germline, CDR1 is SGHTS, CDR2 YDEGEE. The CDR3 has 14 amino acids. Between the trimmed V and J ends, which lost 4 bases and 6 bases, there was a span of 17 bases. The CDR3 sequence is CASSRWTSQAEQYF. CDR3 DNA, as far as it was read: TGTGCCAGCAGCAGGTGGACTTCCCAGGCCGAG.

A remark on this clone: The read stops 3 residues short of the end of the CDR3; the missing end is completed from the germline J gene. This chain links TRBV7-2 with TRBJ1-5; 8 nucleotides agree with TRBD1. This CDR3 spans 13 amino acids. CDR1 and CDR2 (germline): SGHTA, FQGNSA. V dropped 8 bases and J dropped 6; count of bases not matched to a gene: 6. CDR3 DNA, as far as it was read: TGTGCCAGCCGAGGACAGGGAGGTCAGCCC. Translating gives CASRGQGGQP. The whole CDR3 protein reads CASRGQGGQPQHF.

About this clone itself: The read ends 3 residues before the CDR3 terminus; that terminus is restored from the germline J gene. The rearrangement links TRBV28 to TRBJ2-1, with no clear D. Looked up from germline, CDR1 is MDHEN and CDR2 is SYDVKM. The V end was cut by 1 base, the J end by 9 bases, with 10 bases between. The length of the CDR3 is 13 residues. The sequenced CDR3 bases are TGTGCCAGCAGTTTATTCCCCCAAGGTGAG. This sequence encodes CASSLFPQGE. The full CDR3 is CASSLFPQGEQFF.

As regards this clone: The read ends 3 residues shy of where the CDR3 ends; the end is completed using the germline J gene. The V and J genes are TRBV19 and TRBJ2-3; D might be TRBD2 (7 bases). The germline V gene encodes CDR1 LNHDA and CDR2 SQIVND (reference sequence). This CDR3 is built from 17 residues. The CDR3 bases that were read are TGTGCCAGTATAAACGAGGGGGGGGTTTTCGGCAATCAGCCG. This sequence encodes CASINEGGVFGNQP. The full CDR3 sequence reads CASINEGGVFGNQPQYF.

As to this clone: The read comes to an end 3 residues before the CDR3 does, leaving the germline J gene to fill in the end. The chain couples TRBV19 to TRBJ2-2, with unresolved D. The V gene's germline CDR1 is LNHDA and CDR2 SQIVND (reference sequence). The CDR3 contains 15 residues. The V and J ends lost 7 bases and 7 bases respectively, with 19 bases between them. The chain's CDR3 is CASTPEWVSGGELFF. The part of the CDR3 DNA that was read is TGTGCCAGTACCCCCGAGTGGGTTTCGGGCGGGGAG. Full variable domain (outside the CDR3, taken from reference TRBV19 and TRBJ2-2): DGGITQSPKYLFRKEGQNVTLSCEQNLNHDAMYWYRQDPGQGLRLIYYSQIVNDFQKGDIAEGYSVSREKKESFPLTVTSAQKNPTAFYLCASTPEWVSGGELFFGEGSRLTVL.

With regard to this clone: The sequenced fragment ends 3 residues before the CDR3 boundary, so the rest is inferred from the germline J gene. The J gene is TRBJ1-1, the V gene TRBV19; TRBD1 is a possible D gene (6 bases). The germline V gene encodes CDR1 LNHDA and CDR2 SQIVND (reference sequence). V lost 6 bases, J lost 5 bases, and 28 bases lay in between. CDR3 length: 18 residues. The CDR3 bases that were read are TGTGCCAGTAGCTTCCCCATGCTCGGCGGTTCAGGGGAGACTGAA. Protein sequence: CASSFPMLGGSGETE. The CDR3, in full, reads CASSFPMLGGSGETEAFF.

Points on this clone: The sequence runs out 3 residues before the end of the CDR3; the remainder is reconstructed from the germline J gene. V gene TRBV7-9 combines with J gene TRBJ1-4; the D gene is possibly TRBD1 (5 bases). This CDR3 is built from 15 residues. Germline V gives CDR1 SEHNR, CDR2 FQNEAQ (reference sequence). The CDR3 DNA, read in part, is TGTGCCAGCAGGCTTTCACAGGCCAATAATTCACCA. This translates into CASRLSQANNSP. The CDR3, in full, reads CASRLSQANNSPLFF.

As for this clone: The read gets to within 3 residues of the CDR3 end, and the germline J gene fills in the rest. The chain uses TRBV7-9 and TRBJ2-3, with D hard to call. The germline gives CDR1 SEHNR, CDR2 FQNEAQ (reference sequence). This CDR3 has 15 amino acids. Deletions cut 0 bases from V and 0 bases from J, with 7 bases between. The sequenced part of the CDR3 DNA is TGTGCCAGCAGCTTAGCGAGGCATAGCACAGATACG. This codes for CASSLARHSTDT. Given in full, the CDR3 is CASSLARHSTDTQYF.

As regards this clone: The read finishes 3 residues shy of the CDR3 end, and the germline J gene is used to complete it. The V gene is TRBV18, the J gene TRBJ1-5; no clear D gene. The V gene's germline CDR1 is KGHSH and CDR2 LQKENI. CDR3 size: 15 residues. The sequenced CDR3 bases are TGTGCCAGCTCATTCGCGTTGCTGGGCACAGATCCC. Translating it yields CASSFALLGTDP. The entire CDR3 protein reads CASSFALLGTDPQHF.

The CDR3 bases that were read are TGCAGTGCTAGAGATCCACGGGACAGGACAGAAAAG. Encoded protein: CSARDPRDRTEK. The CDR3 in full is CSARDPRDRTEKLFF. The chain carries TRBV20-1 and TRBJ2-2, with 8 bases fitting TRBD1. The read ends 3 residues shy of where the CDR3 ends; the end is completed using the germline J gene. This CDR3 has 15 amino acids. Germline V gene data show CDR1 as DFQATT and CDR2 as SNEGSKA (reference sequence).

In regard to this clone: Read data end 3 residues before the CDR3 end; the end is taken from the germline J gene. The V gene is TRBV19, the J gene TRBJ2-1; perhaps TRBD1 as D (5 bases). The CDR3 length is 13 residues. Looked up from germline, CDR1 is LNHDA and CDR2 is SQIVND (reference sequence). Trimming took 5 bases from V and 3 from J, leaving 8 bases between them. The covered CDR3 bases are TGTGCCAGTAGTTCCACAGGCTACAATGAG. Amino acid sequence: CASSSTGYNE. The whole CDR3 reads CASSSTGYNEQFF.

Points on this clone: Read sequence stops 3 residues before the CDR3 end, and the germline J gene provides the missing end. The rearrangement links TRBV5-6 to TRBJ2-7; 8 bases fit TRBD1. This CDR3 is built from 13 residues. Germline values: CDR1 SGHDT, CDR2 YYEEEE. V was clipped by 3 bases and J by 6 bases; unmatched bases: 5. The DNA read from the CDR3 is TGTGCCAGCAGCTGGGGACAGGCGGGCGAG. Amino acids: CASSWGQAGE. The CDR3, in full, reads CASSWGQAGEQYF.

A note on this clone: The sequenced fragment ends 3 residues before the CDR3 boundary, so the rest is inferred from the germline J gene. This chain uses TRBV19 with TRBJ1-2; no reliable D call. The CDR3 has 15 residues. The germline V gene has CDR1 LNHDA and CDR2 SQIVND (reference sequence). The CDR3 here is CASSIGLAAYNDYTF. The part of the CDR3 DNA that was read is TGTGCCAGTAGTATCGGACTAGCCGCCTACAATGAC.

On this clone itself: From the germline J gene comes the end of the CDR3, since the read stops 3 residues before it. V and J are TRBV5-1 and TRBJ2-3; D may be TRBD1 (6 bases). The germline V gene has CDR1 SGHRS and CDR2 YFSETQ. The CDR3 sequence is 17 residues long. V dropped 0 bases and J dropped 2 bases, with 16 bases sitting between them. This CDR3 reads CASSLGQDGTPTDTQYF. The covered CDR3 bases are TGCGCCAGCAGCTTGGGACAGGATGGGACGCCCACAGATACG.

A word on this clone: Read sequence stops 3 residues before the CDR3 end, and the germline J gene provides the missing end. The V gene is TRBV18, the J gene TRBJ2-7; TRBD1 matches 12 bases. CDR3 length equals 16 residues. V was pared by 2 bases and J by 2 bases, with 4 bases of the junction left unmatched. Germline CDR1 KGHSH, CDR2 LQKENI. The CDR3 is CASSPTGTGGPYEQYF. The covered CDR3 bases are TGTGCCAGCTCACCAACCGGGACAGGGGGCCCCTACGAG.

In regard to this clone: With the read ending 3 residues before the CDR3 end, the germline J gene is used to fill in that end. The V gene is TRBV18, the J gene TRBJ2-1; 13 nucleotides align to TRBD2. CDR3 size: 18 residues. The germline V gene has CDR1 KGHSH and CDR2 LQKENI. V gave up 2 bases and J gave up 2 bases; unmatched junction bases: 6. Partial CDR3 DNA: TGTGCCAGCTCACCAGGACTAGCGGGAGAGTTCGCCTACAATGAG. Amino acids: CASSPGLAGEFAYNE. The whole CDR3 region reads CASSPGLAGEFAYNEQFF.

In the case of this clone: The CDR3 end falls 3 residues outside the read, so it is completed with the germline J gene. The chain is built from TRBV10-3 and TRBJ1-1; 7 bases map to TRBD1. The CDR3 has 14 amino acids. Trimming at V came to 6 bases and at J to 1 base, leaving 5 bases not matched to a gene. The germline V gene has CDR1 ENHRY and CDR2 SYGVKD. CDR3 sequence reads: CAIRLTGENTEAFF. Partial CDR3 DNA: TGTGCCATCAGACTTACAGGGGAGAACACTGAA.

As for this clone: The read is 3 residues too short to cover the CDR3 end, so that end is filled in from the germline J gene. The chain joins TRBV19 to TRBJ1-4; D might be TRBD1 (5 bases). Looked up from germline, CDR1 is LNHDA and CDR2 is SQIVND (reference sequence). The CDR3 is 15 amino acids. The germline V and J ends were trimmed by 9 bases and 4 bases, with 18 bases remaining between them. The CDR3 here is CASRILQDLNEKLFF. CDR3 bases read: TGTGCCAGCCGGATTTTACAGGACCTTAATGAAAAA.

Of note for this clone: From the germline J gene comes the end of the CDR3, since the read stops 3 residues before it. The V call is TRBV19, the J call TRBJ2-1; 10 bases are shared with TRBD1. After removal of 5 bases from V and 4 bases from J, the junction contained 5 bases not matched to a gene. CDR3 length: 15 amino acids. CDR1 is LNHDA, CDR2 SQIVND, per germline (reference sequence). CDR3 DNA, as far as it was read: TGTGCCAGTAGTGAGCGGGACAGGGGTTACAATGAG. Translated, it gives CASSERDRGYNE. The full CDR3 is CASSERDRGYNEQFF. The full variable domain, with the rest looked up from reference TRBV19 and TRBJ2-1, is DGGITQSPKYLFRKEGQNVTLSCEQNLNHDAMYWYRQDPGQGLRLIYYSQIVNDFQKGDIAEGYSVSREKKESFPLTVTSAQKNPTAFYLCASSERDRGYNEQFFGPGTRLTVL.

With respect to this clone: Sequencing ends 3 residues short of the CDR3 end; the germline J gene provides the rest. This sequence joins TRBV29-1 and TRBJ1-2; D is possibly TRBD1 (5 bases). The CDR3 consists of 14 residues. Germline V gene lookup returns CDR1 SQVTM and CDR2 ANQGSEA. Trimming pared 6 bases from V and 4 bases from J, leaving 18 bases between. The CDR3 bases that were read are TGCAGCGTCACCCTACCTCTGGGGGGCTATGGC. It is translated as CSVTLPLGGYG. The full CDR3 sequence reads CSVTLPLGGYGYTF.

On this clone itself: The read falls 3 residues short of the CDR3 end, and the missing part is taken from the germline J gene. The genes are TRBV12-3 or TRBV12-4 and TRBJ2-1; 8 nucleotides match TRBD2. CDR3 length equals 15 residues. V was clipped by 3 bases and J by 9 bases; unmatched bases: 10. The CDR3 is CASSLAGGVSSEQFF. CDR3 bases read: TGTGCCAGCAGTTTGGCCGGGGGGGTATCTTCTGAG.

Comments on this clone: The CDR3 end lies 3 residues beyond the end of the read and is filled in from the germline J gene. The chain employs TRBV18 and TRBJ2-6, with 7 bases matching TRBD1. V shed 3 bases, J shed 0 bases, and the junction held 8 bases outside the gene matches. Germline lookup yields CDR1 KGHSH and CDR2 LQKENI. This CDR3 region has 18 residues. The CDR3 DNA, read in part, is TGTGCCAGCTCACCGTATGGGACAGAAGTCTCTGGGGCCAACGTC. Translation: CASSPYGTEVSGANV. The full CDR3 protein reads CASSPYGTEVSGANVLTF.

For this clone: Sequencing ends 3 residues short of the CDR3 end; the germline J gene provides the rest. The J gene is TRBJ2-2, the V gene TRBV7-2; no definite D call. Germline V gene sequence: CDR1 SGHTA, CDR2 FQGNSA. The CDR3 extends over 14 amino acids. This CDR3 reads CASTPNRGNEKLFF. Partial CDR3 DNA: TGTGCCAGCACCCCAAACAGAGGAAATGAAAAG.

Comment on this clone: The read ends 3 residues shy of where the CDR3 ends; the end is completed using the germline J gene. The rearrangement uses TRBV28 and TRBJ2-5, with D tentatively TRBD2 (5 bases). The ends were cut back, 3 bases at V and 4 bases at J, with 18 bases in the middle. Germline V gene data show CDR1 as MDHEN and CDR2 as SYDVKM. The CDR3 is 16 residues long. The CDR3 here is CASSFFRGRVGETQYF. Partial CDR3 DNA: TGTGCCAGCAGTTTTTTTAGAGGGCGGGTCGGAGAGACC.

The sequenced CDR3 bases are TGTGCCAGCAGCCCGGGACAGGGGGTCTATGGC. It codes for CASSPGQGVYG. The full CDR3 is CASSPGQGVYGYTF. V and J are TRBV7-9 and TRBJ1-2, with 11 bases identical to TRBD1. The CDR3 end lies 3 residues beyond the end of the read and is filled in from the germline J gene. Germline CDR1 SEHNR, CDR2 FQNEAQ (reference sequence). This CDR3 contains 14 residues. Unmatched junction bases numbered 3, after V lost 5 bases and J lost 4 bases.

Points on this clone: The read ends 3 residues before the CDR3 terminus; that terminus is restored from the germline J gene. V usage is TRBV6-1 and J usage is TRBJ1-3, with 8 positions matching TRBD1. CDR3 length: 14 amino acids. V gave up 4 bases and J gave up 1 base; unmatched junction bases: 0. CDR1 and CDR2 (germline): MNHNS, SASEGT. The CDR3 bases that were read are TGTGCCAGCAGTGGGACAGGGTCTGGAAACACC. Protein product: CASSGTGSGNT. The full CDR3 protein reads CASSGTGSGNTIYF.

A remark on this clone: The read finishes 3 residues shy of the CDR3 end, and the germline J gene is used to complete it. The chain employs TRBV5-1 and TRBJ2-5, with 8 bases fitting TRBD1. The V segment lost 8 bases and the J segment 5 bases; nucleotides outside the gene matches: 17. This CDR3 spans 16 amino acids. The germline V gene has CDR1 SGHRS and CDR2 YFSETQ. The sequenced part of the CDR3 DNA is TGCGCCAGTTGTCCGAACTACAGGGGGAGCGGGGAGACC. It translates to CASCPNYRGSGET. The whole CDR3 region reads CASCPNYRGSGETQYF.

Comment on this clone: The read is 3 residues too short to cover the CDR3 end, so that end is filled in from the germline J gene. V usage is TRBV30 and J usage is TRBJ2-5, with 10 bases that match TRBD2. This CDR3 is built from 15 residues. The J segment lost 1 base and the V segment lost 0 bases, leaving 2 bases of the junction unmatched. Looked up from germline, CDR1 is GTSNPN and CDR2 is SVGIG (reference sequence). The sequenced CDR3 bases are TGTGCCTGGAGTGTACGGACTAGCGGCCAAGAGACC. Protein product: CAWSVRTSGQET. The entire CDR3 protein is CAWSVRTSGQETQYF.